This T cell receptor beta chain is from a study of blood T cell repertoires in COVID-19. The overall study: Donors in the United States, Italy and Spain gave samples during acute or convalescent COVID-19. Sources were T cells, B-cell-depleted T cells, or PBMCs; the material itself was cDNA or gDNA.

Trimming cost V 5 bases and J 2 bases; bases outside gene matches: 10. The germline V gene encodes CDR1 SGHRS and CDR2 YFSETQ. The CDR3 sequence is 16 residues long. Original analysis: Researchers report that nucleated cell counts were estimated from reference gene primer amplification. TCRdb's table, derived via immunoSEQ multiplex PCR, lists solely in-frame clones and lacks some. The DNA gave D and trimming, while V, J and clone size come from that table. Of 150,000 or so clones listed, approximately 90% are singletons. The clonotype was recovered from a human donor in a cohort sampled during active COVID-19. Specimen: peripheral blood. This rearrangement joins TRBV5-1 to TRBJ2-7; 10 bases are shared with TRBD1. This chain's CDR3 is CASRQTTGTGAYEQYF. As DNA, the CDR3 is TGCGCCAGCAGGCAAACCACCGGGACAGGGGCCTACGAGCAGTACTTC.